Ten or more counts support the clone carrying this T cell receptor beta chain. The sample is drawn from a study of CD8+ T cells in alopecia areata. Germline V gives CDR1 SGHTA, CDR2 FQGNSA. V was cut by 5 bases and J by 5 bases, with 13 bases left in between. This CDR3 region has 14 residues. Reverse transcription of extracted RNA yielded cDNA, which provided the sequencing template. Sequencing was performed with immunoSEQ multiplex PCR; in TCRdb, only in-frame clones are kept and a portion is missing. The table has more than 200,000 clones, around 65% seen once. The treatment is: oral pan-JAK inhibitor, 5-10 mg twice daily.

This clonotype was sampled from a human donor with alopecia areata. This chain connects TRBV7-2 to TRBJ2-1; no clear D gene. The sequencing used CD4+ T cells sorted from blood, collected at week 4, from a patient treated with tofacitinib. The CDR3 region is CASSLGPANNEQFF. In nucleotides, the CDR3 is TGTGCCAGCAGCCTAGGACCGGCAAACAATGAGCAGTTCTTC.